This paragraph covers one TCR beta chain sequence. Its antigen is as yet unknown. PCR was performed a second time for about 7 to 12 cycles using a sample-barcoded 5' primer and a J-beta primer mix. TCRdb reprocessed the 5' RACE reads via MiXCR and lists one record per CDR3 protein. The data show 900,000 to 950,000 distinct CDR3 sequences, 25% to 30% seen once. The entry originates in a study of blood T cells in healthy people across ages. Notes on the study in general: A strong correlation was found between TCR beta diversity and the percentage of naive T cells. Roughly linear age-related decline in beta diversity appeared, significant by age approximately 40. Long-lived donors carried more naive CD4+ cells and greater diversity than aged donors.

The CDR3 spans 13 residues. The V end lost 4 bases, the J end lost 7 bases, and 11 bases lay between the germline ends. Germline CDR1 DFQATT, CDR2 SNEGSKA (reference sequence). These data were also reused for a study on T cells of mothers and their children. That report notes: No clone of persistent microchimeric T cells was detected.

This TCR was recovered from a woman aged 40 to 55 in good health. V and J are TRBV20-1 and TRBJ1-6, with D perhaps matching TRBD1 (6 bases). Sequencing was performed on blood. This CDR3 reads CSATMGANSPLHF. The CDR3 DNA reads as TGCAGTGCTACAATGGGGGCCAATTCACCCCTCCACTTT.